A selection of T cell receptor beta chains follows, all from one sample in a study of blood T cell repertoires in COVID-19. TCRdb's table, derived via immunoSEQ multiplex PCR, lists solely in-frame clones and lacks some. This sample carries fewer than 250,000 clones, approximately 84% of them seen once, and the ten largest clones take around 1.9%. Sequenced sample: peripheral blood. These receptor sequences come from an elderly woman with acute or convalescent COVID-19. The CDR3 runs from the conserved cysteine through the conserved F or W. A D gene is named only where the DNA matches it firmly. Size is omitted from some rows. Given values are once, few, many or a class for expanded clones.

j_call	v_call	d_call	clone_size	cdr3_aa	cdr3_nt
TRBJ2-7	TRBV28	.	.	CASSLSDRSYEQYF	TGTGCCAGCAGTTTATCTGACAGGAGCTACGAGCAGTACTTC
TRBJ1-1	TRBV12-3/TRBV12-4	.	once	CASSPQQATEAFF	TGTGCCAGCAGTCCCCAACAGGCCACTGAAGCTTTCTTT
TRBJ2-7	TRBV28	TRBD1	.	CASSSTGKRYEQYF	TGTGCCAGCAGTTCGACAGGGAAGAGATACGAGCAGTACTTC
TRBJ2-3	TRBV3-1/TRBV3-2	.	.	CASSSPGSTDTQYF	TGTGCCAGCAGCTCCCCGGGAAGCACAGATACGCAGTATTTT
TRBJ2-5	TRBV19	TRBD2	once	CASAGGWTSGIQETQYF	TGTGCCAGTGCGGGCGGCTGGACTAGCGGGATCCAAGAGACCCAGTACTTC
TRBJ2-1	TRBV7-9	TRBD1	.	CASGTGTVVNEQFF	TGTGCCAGCGGAACCGGGACAGTGGTCAATGAGCAGTTCTTC
TRBJ2-7	TRBV6-6	TRBD2	few	CASSWTSGGSYEQYF	TGTGCCAGCAGTTGGACTAGCGGTGGCTCCTACGAGCAGTACTTC
TRBJ2-4	TRBV2	.	.	CASSELGAQTAKNIQYF	TGTGCCAGCAGTGAATTGGGGGCGCAGACTGCCAAAAACATTCAGTACTTC
TRBJ1-1	TRBV6-5	.	.	CASRPRESNTEAFF	TGTGCCAGCAGACCCAGGGAATCGAACACTGAAGCTTTCTTT
TRBJ1-2	TRBV19	TRBD1	.	CASSIYTGGVYGYTF	TGTGCCAGTAGTATATACACAGGGGGCGTCTATGGCTACACCTTC
TRBJ2-3	TRBV7-3	.	.	CASSPNPRGFTDTQYF	TGTGCCAGCAGCCCCAATCCAAGGGGATTCACAGATACGCAGTATTTT
TRBJ2-1	TRBV27	TRBD2	few	CASSSLAGVNNEQFF	TGTGCCAGCAGTTCTCTAGCGGGAGTAAACAATGAGCAGTTCTTC
TRBJ1-4	TRBV7-9	TRBD1	.	CASSLAGTGAGKLFF	TGTGCCAGCAGCTTAGCCGGGACAGGGGCGGGAAAACTGTTTTTT
TRBJ1-2	TRBV19	.	.	CASRITGSNYGYTF	TGTGCCAGTAGGATTACAGGGTCTAACTATGGCTACACCTTC
TRBJ1-2	TRBV5-1	TRBD1	few	CASKWNTGGRGYTF	TGCGCCAGCAAGTGGAATACAGGGGGCCGTGGCTACACCTTC
TRBJ2-1	TRBV6-2/TRBV6-3	TRBD2	.	CASSSTTSGGADHEQFF	TGTGCCAGCAGTTCAACGACTAGCGGGGGGGCCGATCATGAGCAGTTCTTC
TRBJ1-1	TRBV7-9	.	.	CASSLRGQNLNTEAFF	TGTGCCAGCAGCTTACGCGGACAGAACTTGAACACTGAAGCTTTCTTT
TRBJ2-7	TRBV14	.	.	CASSQYREVGEQYF	TGTGCCAGCAGCCAATACAGGGAAGTTGGTGAGCAGTACTTC
TRBJ1-1	TRBV6-5	TRBD1	once	CASSYGQAKNTEAFF	TGTGCCAGCAGTTACGGACAGGCTAAGAACACTGAAGCTTTCTTT
TRBJ1-3	TRBV5-3	.	.	CARSPTASSGNTIYF	TGTGCCAGATCCCCTACCGCGAGCTCTGGAAACACCATATATTTT
TRBJ1-4	TRBV2	TRBD1	.	CASRIQGINEKLFF	TGTGCCAGCAGGATACAGGGGATTAATGAAAAACTGTTTTTT
TRBJ1-1	TRBV28	.	.	CASSPHQGFWTEAFF	TGTGCCAGCAGTCCGCACCAGGGGTTTTGGACTGAAGCTTTCTTT
TRBJ2-7	TRBV6-5	TRBD2	once	CASSRRGGSSYEQYF	TGTGCCAGCAGTCGCCGGGGAGGGTCGTCCTACGAGCAGTACTTC
TRBJ2-5	TRBV7-2	TRBD1	.	CASSLDRAQETQYF	TGTGCCAGCAGCCTGGACAGGGCCCAAGAGACCCAGTACTTC
TRBJ1-4	TRBV30	TRBD1	.	CAWSPGQGRATNEKLFF	TGTGCCTGGAGCCCGGGACAGGGCCGTGCAACTAATGAAAAACTGTTTTTT
TRBJ1-1	TRBV3-1/TRBV3-2	.	.	CASSQEVEGWDTMNTEAFF	TGTGCCAGCAGCCAAGAAGTAGAGGGATGGGACACCATGAACACTGAAGCTTTCTTT
TRBJ2-7	TRBV11-1	TRBD1	.	CASSLTGTGSSYEQYF	TGTGCCAGCAGCTTAACCGGGACAGGGAGCTCCTACGAGCAGTACTTC
TRBJ2-7	TRBV28	.	.	CASMSAYEQYF	TGTGCCAGCATGAGTGCCTACGAGCAGTACTTC
TRBJ1-5	TRBV5-1	.	.	CASSLDGAPGQPQHF	TGCGCCAGCAGCTTGGATGGGGCGCCCGGTCAGCCCCAGCATTTT
TRBJ1-6	TRBV6-5	.	.	CASSPRQGNSPLHF	TGTGCCAGCAGTCCCCGTCAGGGTAATTCACCCCTCCACTTT
TRBJ2-3	TRBV7-3	.	.	CASSLNGVTDTQYF	TGTGCCAGCAGCTTAAACGGGGTCACAGATACGCAGTATTTT
TRBJ2-7	TRBV7-2	TRBD2	.	CASNNGGYSYEQYF	TGTGCCAGCAATAACGGGGGGTACTCCTACGAGCAGTACTTC
TRBJ1-5	TRBV27	.	.	CASSLRGRGWSNQPQHF	TGTGCCAGCAGTTTGAGGGGCAGGGGCTGGAGCAATCAGCCCCAGCATTTT
TRBJ1-2	TRBV5-4	TRBD1	.	CASSVDGTGLTGYTF	TGTGCCAGCAGCGTAGACGGGACAGGGCTTACTGGCTACACCTTC